These 7 T cell receptor beta chains came from one sample sequenced in a study of T-cell reconstitution after alpha-beta-depleted transplantation in children (TCRdb year 2016). Explained via the paper, the treatment or condition label denotes: allogeneic hematopoietic cell transplantation with graft depleted of TCRalphabeta T cells and CD19 B cells. The library was prepared using PCR. TCRdb lists the instrument as Illumina HiSeq 2500. TCR libraries were prepared with molecular barcoding, using unique molecular identifiers to normalize TCRbeta repertoire quantification. Through fastp at Q25 and MiXCR, TCRdb rebuilt clones from the public reads, retaining in-frame beta chains. Identical CDR3 protein sequences are pooled into one entry, listed with their most common genes and DNA. The sample contains around 580,000 distinct CDR3 sequences, 20% to 25% of them found a single time. 12% to 15% of the sample rests with the top ten.

Material: PBMCs, mostly from graft donor cells, obtained 360 days after TCRalphabeta/CD19-depleted stem cell transplant. These receptors all come from a boy younger than two who had a stem cell transplant for acute myeloid leukemia, so the T cells may come from the graft donor.

The chain recombines TRBV20-1 with TRBJ2-7; the match to TRBD2 covers 13 bases. Trimming removed 6 bases from V and 2 bases from J; junction bases left unmatched: 4. This CDR3 has 14 amino acids. CDR1 is DFQATT and CDR2 is SNEGSKA in the germline V gene (reference sequence). Here the CDR3 DNA reads TGCAGTGCCAAGACTAGCGGGGGGACCTACGAGCAGTACTTC. This gives the protein CSAKTSGGTYEQYF.

This clonotype was detected many times. The chain couples TRBV20-1 to TRBJ2-7; 7 nucleotides match TRBD1. This CDR3 has 12 amino acids. CDR1 DFQATT and CDR2 SNEGSKA come from the germline V gene (reference sequence). The V and J ends lost 5 bases and 4 bases, in that order; junction bases with no gene match: 5. DNA of the CDR3: TGCAGTGCTGCCGGGACAGCTTACGAGCAGTACGTC. Translation gives CSAAGTAYEQYV.

This clonotype was observed a few times. The chain combines TRBV7-8 with TRBJ1-4, with 9 bases aligning to TRBD1. The V gene's germline CDR1 is SGHVS and CDR2 FQNEAQ. This CDR3 region has 14 residues. V lost 5 bases, J lost 6 bases, and 4 bases stayed unmatched. CDR3 DNA: TGTGCCAGCAGCCAGACAGGGGGGGATGAAAAACTGTTTTTT. It encodes CASSQTGGDEKLFF.

The rearrangement links TRBV18 to TRBJ2-1, with 9 bases that match TRBD1. Germline lookup yields CDR1 KGHSH and CDR2 LQKENI. V shed 5 bases, J shed 6 bases, and the junction held 8 bases outside the gene matches. This CDR3 contains 15 residues. CDR3 nucleotide sequence: TGTGCCAGCTCAAAGGGGACAGGGTACGGCAATGAGCAGTTCTTC. This sequence encodes CASSKGTGYGNEQFF.

This clonotype was seen many times. The rearrangement uses TRBV19 and TRBJ2-3; D tentatively reads TRBD1 or TRBD2 (5 bases each). Germline V lookup: CDR1 LNHDA, CDR2 SQIVND (reference sequence). V was trimmed by 6 bases and J by 2 bases, leaving 9 bases between them. The CDR3 consists of 13 residues. CDR3 loop: CASRNGATDTQYF. Written as DNA, the CDR3 is TGTGCCAGTAGGAACGGGGCCACAGATACGCAGTATTTT.

This chain uses TRBV7-2 with TRBJ2-7, with TRBD1 matching 8 bases. CDR1 and CDR2 (germline): SGHTA, FQGNSA. With V trimmed by 5 bases and J by 4 bases, 7 bases remained unmatched. The CDR3 length is 14 residues. CDR3 residues: CASSRGQGAYEQYF. CDR3 sequence (DNA): TGTGCCAGCAGCCGTGGACAGGGAGCATACGAGCAGTACTTC.

The chain is built from TRBV6-6 and TRBJ2-7; the match to TRBD2 covers 7 bases. This CDR3 comprises 13 residues. Germline values: CDR1 MNHNY, CDR2 SVGAGI (reference sequence). The J segment lost 3 bases and the V segment lost 10 bases, leaving 9 bases of the junction unmatched. The CDR3 region is CATGPGEGYEQYF. In DNA, the CDR3 is TGTGCCACGGGACCGGGGGAGGGCTACGAGCAGTACTTC.